One sample yielded the 5 T cell receptor beta chains listed below, sequenced in a study of T-cell memory formation after mild COVID-19 (dated by TCRdb to about 2021). Receptors were amplified or captured by 5' RACE. For sequencing, an Illumina NovaSeq 6000 was employed. TCRdb took the public reads, trimmed them with fastp at Q25, ran MiXCR for clone calling and kept in-frame beta chains. Every distinct CDR3 protein forms one entry, paired with its most common genes and DNA. The sample table records roughly 250,000 distinct CDR3 sequences; over 15% of these occur just once. Together, the top ten hold under 25% of the sample. The sequenced sample consisted of PBMCs or a T cell subset sorted from them (not recorded which). These TCRs come from a man aged 18 to 30 who had mild COVID-19 (a few samples of this study predate the infection). The sample titles of this study are shuffled in the database, so cell type and time point are left out; the donor was told from shared clones.

This clonotype was detected only a few times. The chain is built from TRBV5-1 and TRBJ2-1; no firm D call. The length of the CDR3 is 14 residues. With 2 bases removed from V and 0 bases from J, the gap between germline ends came to 6 bases. Germline V gives CDR1 SGHRS, CDR2 YFSETQ. The CDR3 loop reads CASSFPDSYNEQFF. CDR3 coding DNA: TGCGCCAGCAGCTTTCCGGACTCCTACAATGAGCAGTTCTTC. Together with reference TRBV5-1 and TRBJ2-1, the CDR3 gives the full variable domain: KAGVTQTPRYLIKTRGQQVTLSCSPISGHRSVSWYQQTPGQGLQFLFEYFSETQRNKGNFPGRFSGRQFSNSRSEMNVSTLELGDSALYLCASSFPDSYNEQFFGPGTRLTVL.

This clonotype was observed many times. This sequence joins TRBV20-1 and TRBJ1-6, with a tentative D call TRBD1 (6 bases). CDR3 length equals 12 residues. Germline values: CDR1 DFQATT, CDR2 SNEGSKA (reference sequence). V lost 2 bases and J lost 7, with 6 bases in between. CDR3 sequence reads: CSARRGNSPLHF. In DNA, the CDR3 is TGCAGTGCTAGAAGGGGGAATTCACCCCTCCACTTT.

V gene TRBV7-9 combines with J gene TRBJ2-5; D is perhaps TRBD1 (5 bases). CDR3 length equals 14 residues. Trimming shortened V by 2 bases and J by 5 bases, and 12 bases separated the two germline ends. In germline, CDR1 is SEHNR, CDR2 FQNEAQ (reference sequence). In DNA form, the CDR3 reads TGTGCCAGCAGCTTATCAGGGTTCGGCGAGACCCAGTACTTC. Translation: CASSLSGFGETQYF.

This clonotype has a handful of counts. The rearrangement uses TRBV10-3 and TRBJ2-3; D may correspond to TRBD1 or TRBD2 (6 bases each). The CDR3 extends over 16 amino acids. From germline, CDR1 is ENHRY and CDR2 SYGVKD. V was cut by 3 bases and J by 4 bases, with 17 bases left in between. CDR3 amino acids: CAISEPDWGASDTQYF. CDR3 in DNA: TGTGCCATCAGTGAACCTGACTGGGGGGCCTCAGATACGCAGTATTTT.

This chain joins TRBV20-1 and TRBJ1-5; maybe TRBD1 (6 bases). The ends were cut back, 3 bases at V and 1 base at J, with 13 bases in the middle. The germline gives CDR1 DFQATT, CDR2 SNEGSKA (reference sequence). This CDR3 has 15 residues. This chain's CDR3 is CSARGGGGSNQPQHF. CDR3 DNA: TGCAGTGCTAGGGGGGGAGGGGGAAGCAATCAGCCCCAGCATTTT.